The rows below give T cell receptor beta chains drawn from one sample of a study of Ad26.COV2.S vaccination and SARS-CoV-2 variants. TCRdb's table, derived via immunoSEQ multiplex PCR, lists solely in-frame clones and lacks some. The profile covers about 280,000 clones, with approximately 87% appearing a single time and under 4% taken by the ten largest. Sample: peripheral blood, taken in a trial of Ad26.COV2.S vaccine versus placebo. The origin of the receptors is a person aged 18-60 years who received the Ad26.COV2.S COVID-19 vaccine or a placebo. The CDR3 runs from the conserved cysteine through the conserved F or W. The D gene is left open where the match is weak. Clone size appears in some rows only: once, few, many, or a class for an expanded clone.

TRBJ1-5	TRBV7-9	.	.	CASSLGHSYSNQPQHF	TGTGCCAGCAGCTTAGGACATAGTTATAGCAATCAGCCCCAGCATTTT
TRBJ2-3	TRBV11-2	TRBD2	.	CASSFELRGFTDTQYF	TGTGCCAGCAGCTTCGAACTGCGGGGGTTCACAGATACGCAGTATTTT
TRBJ1-1	TRBV7-2	TRBD1	.	CASSFPLDRGQGAFF	TGTGCCAGCAGCTTCCCTCTTGACAGGGGGCAAGGTGCTTTCTTT
TRBJ1-2	TRBV30	TRBD1	few	CAWSANRGGGYTF	TGTGCCTGGAGTGCAAACAGGGGAGGTGGCTACACCTTC
TRBJ1-1	TRBV6-2/TRBV6-3	.	few	CASSYSGHVEAFF	TGTGCCAGCAGTTACTCTGGACACGTTGAAGCTTTCTTT
TRBJ2-7	TRBV12-3/TRBV12-4	.	.	CASSLREGSEQYF	TGTGCCAGCAGCCTACGGGAAGGGAGCGAGCAGTACTTC
TRBJ2-5	TRBV7-8	TRBD1	.	CASSSRRGPNTETQYF	TGTGCCAGCAGCTCTCGCAGGGGGCCAAACACAGAGACCCAGTACTTC
TRBJ1-5	TRBV28	TRBD1	.	CASGDRGYQPQHF	TGTGCCTCCGGTGACAGGGGATATCAGCCCCAGCATTTT
TRBJ2-1	TRBV5-1	.	.	CASSLGRGDEQFF	TGCGCCAGCAGCTTGGGGCGAGGGGATGAGCAGTTCTTC
TRBJ2-5	TRBV7-2	.	.	CASSLGVGAGQETQYF	TGTGCCAGCAGCTTAGGGGTAGGGGCCGGCCAAGAGACCCAGTACTTC
TRBJ2-3	TRBV18	.	.	CASSQSRSGSTDTQYF	TGTGCCAGCTCACAATCTAGGAGCGGGAGCACAGATACGCAGTATTTT
TRBJ2-7	TRBV19	TRBD1	once	CASSNPGQHPYEQYF	TGTGCCAGTAGTAATCCGGGACAGCATCCCTACGAGCAGTACTTC
TRBJ2-7	TRBV11-2	TRBD2	few	CASSLDSGSYEQYF	TGTGCCAGCAGCTTAGACAGCGGGAGTTACGAGCAGTACTTC
TRBJ2-7	TRBV2	TRBD2	few	CASSENSGAPYEQYF	TGTGCCAGCAGTGAGAATAGCGGGGCACCCTACGAGCAGTACTTC
TRBJ1-4	TRBV2	.	.	CASRKGRQPVNEKLFF	TGTGCCAGCAGGAAAGGCAGGCAGCCGGTTAATGAAAAACTGTTTTTT
TRBJ1-5	TRBV3-1/TRBV3-2	.	.	CASSQAIGNQPQHF	TGTGCCAGCAGCCAAGCGATTGGCAATCAGCCCCAGCATTTT
TRBJ1-3	TRBV19	.	.	CASSIGQGGNTIYF	TGTGCCAGTAGTATCGGGCAGGGAGGAAACACCATATATTTT
TRBJ2-4	TRBV30	.	.	CAWRGGQPDIQYF	TGTGCCTGGAGGGGGGGACAGCCGGACATTCAGTACTTC
TRBJ2-7	TRBV3-1/TRBV3-2	.	.	CASSQDGGREQYF	TGTGCCAGCAGCCAAGACGGGGGGCGCGAGCAGTACTTC
TRBJ1-1	TRBV5-1	.	.	CASSLSQENTEAFF	TGCGCCAGCAGCTTGTCCCAAGAGAACACTGAAGCTTTCTTT
TRBJ1-4	TRBV21-1	.	.	CASSKGYQGEGEKLFF	TGTGCCAGCAGCAAAGGATATCAGGGGGAGGGAGAAAAACTGTTTTTT
TRBJ1-2	TRBV6-5	.	.	CASSGGFYGYTF	TGTGCCAGCAGCGGGGGCTTCTATGGCTACACCTTC
TRBJ1-1	TRBV30	.	.	CAGGDSTEAFF	TGTGCCGGGGGGGACTCCACTGAAGCTTTCTTT
TRBJ1-1	TRBV11-2	.	.	CASSLGENTEAFF	TGTGCCAGCAGCTTAGGGGAGAACACTGAAGCTTTCTTT